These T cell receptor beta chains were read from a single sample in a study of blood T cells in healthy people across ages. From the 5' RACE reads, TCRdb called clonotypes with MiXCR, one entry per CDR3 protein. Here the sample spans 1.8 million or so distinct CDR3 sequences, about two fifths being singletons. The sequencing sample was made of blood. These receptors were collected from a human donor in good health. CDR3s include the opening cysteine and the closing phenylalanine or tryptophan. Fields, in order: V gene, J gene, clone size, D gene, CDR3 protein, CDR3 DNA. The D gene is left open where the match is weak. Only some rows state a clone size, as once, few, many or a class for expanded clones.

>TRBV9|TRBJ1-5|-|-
CASSVDPGDQPQHF
TGTGCCAGCAGCGTAGATCCGGGGGATCAGCCCCAGCATTTT
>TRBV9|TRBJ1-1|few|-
CASSVATAGAGSDTEAFF
TGTGCCAGCAGCGTAGCTACAGCGGGGGCAGGGTCGGACACTGAAGCTTTCTTT
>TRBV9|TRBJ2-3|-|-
CAGSFSSRGADTQYF
TGTGCCGGCAGCTTCTCTAGCAGGGGGGCGGATACGCAGTATTTT
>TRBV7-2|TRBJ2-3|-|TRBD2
CASSQTSGDADTQYF
TGTGCCAGCAGTCAGACTAGCGGGGATGCAGATACGCAGTATTTT
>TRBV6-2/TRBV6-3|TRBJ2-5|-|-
CASSPLGSFRETQYF
TGTGCCAGCAGCCCTCTAGGGTCTTTTAGGGAGACCCAGTACTTC
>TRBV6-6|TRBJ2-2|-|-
CASSYGGSGELFF
TGTGCCAGCAGTTACGGGGGGTCCGGGGAGCTGTTTTTT
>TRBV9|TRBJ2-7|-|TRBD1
CASSVGAGGAEQYF
TGTGCCAGCAGCGTAGGAGCAGGGGGCGCCGAGCAGTACTTC
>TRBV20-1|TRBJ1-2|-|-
CSARMGLQGYTF
TGCAGTGCTAGAATGGGGTTACAAGGCTACACCTTC
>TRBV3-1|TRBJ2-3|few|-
CASSQLPDGVDTQYF
TGTGCCAGCAGCCAGCTTCCGGACGGGGTAGATACGCAGTATTTT
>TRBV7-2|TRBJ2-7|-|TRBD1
CASSNGRGQGAMQQYF
TGTGCCAGCAGCAACGGCCGAGGACAGGGGGCTATGCAGCAGTACTTC
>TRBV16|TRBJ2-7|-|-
CASSPPDMSSYEQYF
TGTGCCAGCAGCCCCCCCGACATGAGCTCCTACGAGCAGTACTTC
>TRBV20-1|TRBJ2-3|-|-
CSATSPPVPDTQYF
TGCAGTGCTACCTCTCCACCAGTTCCAGATACGCAGTATTTT
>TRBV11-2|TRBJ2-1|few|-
CASSRPGQNNEQFF
TGTGCCAGCAGCCGCCCGGGACAAAACAATGAGCAGTTCTTC
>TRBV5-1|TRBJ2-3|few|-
CASSLGLPINTQYF
TGCGCCAGCAGCCTTGGACTGCCGATCAATACGCAGTATTTT
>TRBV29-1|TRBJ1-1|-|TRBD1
CSGGTGVYTEAFF
TGCAGCGGCGGGACAGGGGTCTACACTGAAGCTTTCTTT
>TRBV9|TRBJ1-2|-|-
CASSVDGGRLNYGYTF
TGTGCCAGCAGCGTAGACGGGGGCCGGCTGAACTATGGCTACACCTTC
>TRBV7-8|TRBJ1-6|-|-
CASSYQQGGNSPLHF
TGTGCCAGCAGCTACCAACAAGGAGGAAATTCACCCCTCCACTTT
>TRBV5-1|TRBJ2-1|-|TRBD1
CASSTDRVSGDNEQFF
TGCGCCAGCAGCACGGACAGGGTATCGGGGGACAATGAGCAGTTCTTC
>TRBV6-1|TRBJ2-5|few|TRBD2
CVSSRGTSGGARETQYF
TGTGTCAGCAGTAGAGGGACTAGCGGGGGGGCACGTGAGACCCAGTACTTC
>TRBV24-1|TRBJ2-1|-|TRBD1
CATSVRDSYNEQFF
TGTGCCACCAGCGTCCGGGACAGTTACAATGAGCAGTTCTTC
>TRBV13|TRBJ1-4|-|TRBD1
CASSLGPETGSNEKLFF
TGTGCCAGCAGCTTAGGCCCTGAGACAGGGTCTAATGAAAAACTGTTTTTT
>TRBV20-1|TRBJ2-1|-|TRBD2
CSAPTSGGPPYNEQFF
TGCAGTGCGCCGACTAGCGGGGGGCCCCCCTACAATGAGCAGTTCTTC
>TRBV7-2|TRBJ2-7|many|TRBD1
CASSDRGFYEQYF
TGTGCCAGCAGCGACAGGGGGTTTTACGAGCAGTACTTC
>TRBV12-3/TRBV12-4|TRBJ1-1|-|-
CASSLGADRLNTEAFF
TGTGCCAGCAGTTTAGGGGCAGACCGGCTGAACACTGAAGCTTTCTTT
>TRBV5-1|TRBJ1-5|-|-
CASRDRPENQPQHF
TGCGCCAGCAGAGACCGGCCAGAAAATCAGCCCCAGCATTTT
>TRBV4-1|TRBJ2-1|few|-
CASSQAGVHNEQFF
TGCGCCAGCAGCCAAGCGGGGGTGCACAATGAGCAGTTCTTC
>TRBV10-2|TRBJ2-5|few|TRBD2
CASSESAGGSEETQYF
TGCGCCAGCAGTGAGTCTGCGGGGGGATCAGAAGAGACCCAGTACTTC